The 3 T cell receptor beta chains given below trace back to one sample, sequenced in a study of blood T cell repertoires in COVID-19 (dated by TCRdb to about 2020). The method was the immunoSEQ multiplex PCR assay. Held by TCRdb, this immuneACCESS table contains in-frame sequences only and omits some clones. Under half of the omission traces to an unresolved V gene where checked; the cause of the rest is unknown. The sample table records 29,000 or so clones; more than 80% of these occur just once. The ten largest clones capture 10% of the sample. Sequencing input: peripheral blood. These receptors were taken from a man aged 60-69 years with acute or convalescent COVID-19.

Worth noting for this clone: In the same sample, other DNA sequences code for this CDR3. This sequence joins TRBV9 and TRBJ2-7; 9 bases align to TRBD2. This CDR3 comprises 16 residues. The ends lost 0 bases at V and 0 bases at J; junction bases unmatched: 4. The germline gives CDR1 SGDLS, CDR2 YYNGEE. The CDR3 reads CASSVGAGGPSYEQYF. In nucleotides, the CDR3 is TGTGCCAGCAGCGTAGGTGCGGGAGGGCCCTCCTACGAGCAGTACTTC.

V is TRBV7-2 and J is TRBJ1-5, with TRBD1 identical over 9 bases. The CDR3 length is 15 residues. V shed 0 bases, J shed 6 bases, and the junction held 3 bases outside the gene matches. Per the germline V gene, CDR1 is SGHTA and CDR2 is FQGNSA. CDR3 nucleotides: TGTGCCAGCAGCTTAGCCGGACAGGGGTTTCAGCCCCAGCATTTT. Its protein product is CASSLAGQGFQPQHF.

The CDR3 DNA sequence: TGTGCCAGTAACGAGGACACCGGGGAGCTGTTTTTT. Its protein is CASNEDTGELFF. The rearrangement uses TRBV19 and TRBJ2-2; D gene ambiguous. This CDR3 region has 12 residues. The V gene lost 7 bases and the J gene lost 3 bases, with 6 bases spanning the gap. Germline loops: CDR1 LNHDA, CDR2 SQIVND (reference sequence).